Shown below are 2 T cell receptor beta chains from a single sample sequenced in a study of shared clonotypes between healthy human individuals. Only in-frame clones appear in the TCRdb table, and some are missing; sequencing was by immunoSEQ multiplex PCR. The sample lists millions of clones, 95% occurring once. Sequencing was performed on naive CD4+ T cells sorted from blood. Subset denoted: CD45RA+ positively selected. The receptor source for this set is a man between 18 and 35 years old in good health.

The CDR3 region is CASSEAQLNQPQHF. The CDR3 nucleotides are TGCGCCAGCAGTGAAGCGCAGCTCAATCAGCCCCAGCATTTT. V gene TRBV10-2 combines with J gene TRBJ1-5; D uncertain. There are 14 residues in the CDR3. The germline V gene has CDR1 WSHSY and CDR2 SAAADI. Trimming removed 3 bases at V and 3 bases at J, with 9 bases between.

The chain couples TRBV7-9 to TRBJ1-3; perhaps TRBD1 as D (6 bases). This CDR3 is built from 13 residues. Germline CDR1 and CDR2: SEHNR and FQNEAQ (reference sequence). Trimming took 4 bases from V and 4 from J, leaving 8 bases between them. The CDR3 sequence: CASSSGTGNTIYF. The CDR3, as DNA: TGTGCCAGCAGCTCCGGGACAGGAAACACCATATATTTT.